The next 14 T cell receptor beta chains were all read from a single sample in a study of T cells after posttransplantation cyclophosphamide. TCRdb's table, derived via immunoSEQ multiplex PCR, lists solely in-frame clones and lacks some. Here the sample spans tens of thousands of clones, 85% to 90% being singletons. A marrow graft followed busulfan-fludarabine conditioning, with cyclophosphamide on days +3 and +4. The sequences come from PBMCs, collected after allogeneic stem cell transplant with posttransplant cyclophosphamide. The receptor source for this set is a female patient aged 30 to 45 who received an allogeneic stem cell transplant from an unrelated donor, was CMV-positive, and had no GVHD. The graft donor may be the source of some T cells.

The chain uses TRBV6-5 and TRBJ2-3, with a possible D match to TRBD1 (6 bases). There are 15 residues in the CDR3. V lost 5 bases and J 1 base, leaving 13 bases between the germline ends. Germline CDR1 is MNHEY and CDR2 is SVGAGI. CDR3 DNA: TGTGCCAGCAGTCAACAGGGTTATCGCACAGATACGCAGTATTTT. Translation: CASSQQGYRTDTQYF.

This clone was detected once. The chain joins TRBV11-1 to TRBJ2-7; 7 nucleotides line up with TRBD1. The CDR3 has 15 residues. V shed 5 bases and J 4 bases; nucleotides not matched to a gene: 11. Germline loops: CDR1 SGHAT, CDR2 FQDESV (reference sequence). CDR3 protein: CASSHSLGQPYEQYF. The CDR3 region has the DNA TGTGCCAGCAGCCATTCTCTGGGACAGCCATACGAGCAGTACTTC.

The rearrangement uses TRBV29-1 and TRBJ1-1; 7 bases are a match to TRBD1. The trim removed 5 bases at V and 5 bases at J, leaving 11 bases unmatched. CDR1 and CDR2 (germline): SQVTM, ANQGSEA. This CDR3 has 14 residues. The CDR3 DNA is TGCAGCGTTAATCAAGGGGGCGGATCGACTGAAGCTTTCTTT. Protein: CSVNQGGGSTEAFF.

The CDR3 sequence is CASSQPGLPPGDTQYF. In DNA form, the CDR3 reads TGTGCCAGCAGCCAGCCGGGACTACCGCCGGGGGATACGCAGTATTTT. V is TRBV4-2 and J is TRBJ2-3, with TRBD2 identical over 7 bases. The ends lost 3 bases at V and 6 bases at J; junction bases unmatched: 12. Per the germline V gene, CDR1 is LGHNA and CDR2 is YNFKEQ. This CDR3 contains 16 residues.

This sequence joins TRBV11-3 and TRBJ2-7, with 7 bases lining up with TRBD1. CDR1 SGHNT and CDR2 YENEEA come from the germline V gene. CDR3 length: 14 residues. The V segment lost 1 base and the J segment 2 bases; nucleotides outside the gene matches: 2. CDR3 DNA sequence: TGTGCCAGCAGCTTAGTACAGGGGCCCTACGAGCAGTACTTC. Residues: CASSLVQGPYEQYF.

The rearrangement joins TRBV6-5 to TRBJ2-2, with TRBD2 matching over 8 bases. With 5 bases clipped from V and 5 bases from J, the junction kept 7 bases outside the gene matches. This CDR3 has 15 residues. Germline V CDR1 and CDR2: MNHEY, SVGAGI. The CDR3 region is CASSQTGGRTGELFF. As DNA, the CDR3 is TGTGCCAGCAGTCAGACAGGCGGGAGGACCGGGGAGCTGTTTTTT.

This rearrangement joins TRBV6-5 to TRBJ1-1, with 7 bases fitting TRBD1. The V gene end was trimmed by 2 bases and the J gene end by 0 bases; junction bases not matched to a gene: 3. The CDR3 covers 15 residues. The V gene's germline CDR1 is MNHEY and CDR2 SVGAGI. CDR3 region: CASSYRTGMNTEAFF. The CDR3 DNA follows: TGTGCCAGCAGTTACAGGACAGGAATGAACACTGAAGCTTTCTTT.

There are a few counts of this clone. The chain has TRBV11-3 and TRBJ2-1; tentative D call: TRBD2 (6 bases). CDR3 length equals 14 residues. V was trimmed by 6 bases and J by 4 bases, leaving 13 bases between them. CDR1 SGHNT and CDR2 YENEEA come from the germline V gene. The CDR3 spells CASRGRGGYNEQFF. The DNA of the CDR3 is TGTGCCAGCAGGGGACGAGGAGGGTACAATGAGCAGTTCTTC. Based on the CDR3 plus reference TRBV11-3 and TRBJ2-1, the full variable domain is EAGVVQSPRYKIIEKKQPVAFWCNPISGHNTLYWYLQNLGQGPELLIRYENEEAVDDSQLPKDRFSAERLKGVDSTLKIQPAELGDSAVYLCASRGRGGYNEQFFGPGTRLTVL.

The chain employs TRBV29-1 and TRBJ1-2, with D possibly being TRBD1 (6 bases). Trimming pared 3 bases from V and 4 bases from J, leaving 18 bases between. Germline values: CDR1 SQVTM, CDR2 ANQGSEA. The CDR3 is 15 residues long. CDR3 in amino acids: CSVDGVAGDPYGYTF. The CDR3, as DNA: TGCAGCGTTGATGGCGTTGCAGGGGATCCCTATGGCTACACCTTC. Together with reference TRBV29-1 and TRBJ1-2, the CDR3 gives the full variable domain: SAVISQKPSRDICQRGTSLTIQCQVDSQVTMMFWYRQQPGQSLTLIATANQGSEATYESGFVIDKFPISRPNLTFSTLTVSNMSPEDSSIYLCSVDGVAGDPYGYTFGSGTRLTVV.

The chain employs TRBV5-4 and TRBJ2-1, with D possibly TRBD2 on 6 matching bases. V was cut by 3 bases and J by 1 base, with 8 bases left in between. Germline loops: CDR1 SGHNT, CDR2 YYREEE (reference sequence). The CDR3 has 14 amino acids. The CDR3 protein is CASSSGTSYNEQFF. CDR3 in DNA: TGTGCCAGCAGCTCCGGGACTTCCTACAATGAGCAGTTCTTC. Full variable domain (outside the CDR3, taken from reference TRBV5-4 and TRBJ2-1): ETGVTQSPTHLIKTRGQQVTLRCSSQSGHNTVSWYQQALGQGPQFIFQYYREEENGRGNFPPRFSGLQFPNYSSELNVNALELDDSALYLCASSSGTSYNEQFFGPGTRLTVL.

The rearrangement links TRBV7-3 to TRBJ2-7; 8 nucleotides match TRBD1. The junction had 9 bases not matched to a gene; V was cut back by 5 bases and J by 6 bases. There are 14 residues in the CDR3. Looked up from germline, CDR1 is SGHTA and CDR2 is FQGTGA. The CDR3 DNA reads as TGTGCCAGCAGCCCAGGACAGGGACTTGGCGAGCAGTACTTC. Amino acid sequence: CASSPGQGLGEQYF.

The chain employs TRBV9 and TRBJ2-2; TRBD2 might be the D (6 bases). V gave up 3 bases and J gave up 6 bases, with 18 bases separating them. The CDR3 loop spans 16 amino acids. The germline V gene has CDR1 SGDLS and CDR2 YYNGEE. This CDR3 is CASSATGSYPPGELFF. The CDR3 coding sequence is TGTGCCAGCAGCGCAACCGGGAGCTACCCCCCCGGGGAGCTGTTTTTT. Filled out from reference TRBV9 and TRBJ2-2, the complete variable domain reads DSGVTQTPKHLITATGQRVTLRCSPRSGDLSVYWYQQSLDQGLQFLIQYYNGEERAKGNILERFSAQQFPDLHSELNLSSLELGDSALYFCASSATGSYPPGELFFGEGSRLTVL.

This rearrangement joins TRBV11-2 to TRBJ2-3, with 10 bases lining up with TRBD2. Looked up from germline, CDR1 is SGHAT and CDR2 is FQNNGV. There are 17 residues in the CDR3. The ends lost 1 base at V and 1 base at J; junction bases unmatched: 5. DNA for the CDR3: TGTGCCAGCAGCTTAGTTCCCGGGACTAGCGGCACAGATACGCAGTATTTT. This encodes CASSLVPGTSGTDTQYF.

V gene TRBV9 combines with J gene TRBJ2-3; unclear D gene. V was cut by 3 bases and J by 2 bases, with 10 bases left in between. Germline loops: CDR1 SGDLS, CDR2 YYNGEE. The CDR3 consists of 14 residues. The CDR3 bases are TGTGCCAGCAGCGAGCTCCTGCCCACAGATACGCAGTATTTT. Its protein product is CASSELLPTDTQYF.